These 32 T cell receptor beta chains were all obtained from the same sample, sequenced in a study of blood T cells in healthy people across ages. The authors ran a second PCR of roughly 6 to 11 cycles using a sample-barcoded 5' primer and a J-beta primer mix. TCRdb reanalysed the 5' RACE reads using MiXCR and keeps one entry per CDR3 protein. In the table there are fewer than 2,000,000 distinct CDR3 sequences, roughly 32% of which are singletons. The sample consisted of blood. These receptors were obtained from a woman in her twenties or thirties in good health.

J is TRBJ2-3 and V is TRBV27; 11 positions match TRBD2. The CDR3 length is 16 residues. Trimming took 3 bases from V and 2 from J; bases not matched to a gene: 4. Germline loops: CDR1 MNHEY, CDR2 SMNVEV (reference sequence). The CDR3 region is CASSLGLAAPTDTQYF. The CDR3 nucleotides are TGTGCCAGCAGTTTGGGACTAGCGGCCCCCACAGATACGCAGTATTTT.

The chain couples TRBV7-2 to TRBJ2-3; TRBD1 might be the D (5 bases). V gave up 4 bases and J gave up 2 bases, with 13 bases separating them. The CDR3 runs to 15 residues. The germline V gene has CDR1 SGHTA and CDR2 FQGNSA. CDR3 DNA sequence: TGTGCCAGCAGCTGGAAGTGGGGCAACACAGATACGCAGTATTTT. It codes for CASSWKWGNTDTQYF.

This clonotype is a singleton in its sample. V and J are TRBV15 and TRBJ2-4; TRBD1 might be the D (6 bases). From germline, CDR1 is LNHNV and CDR2 YYDKDF (reference sequence). CDR3 length: 14 residues. V lost 4 bases and J 13 bases, leaving 20 bases between the germline ends. CDR3 amino acids: CATSNRQALGEQYF. In DNA form, the CDR3 reads TGTGCCACCAGCAACAGACAGGCCTTGGGAGAGCAGTACTTC. Variable domain in full (rest from reference TRBV15 and TRBJ2-4): DAMVIQNPRYQVTQFGKPVTLSCSQTLNHNVMYWYQQKSSQAPKLLFHYYDKDFNNEADTPDNFQSRRPNTSFCFLDIRSPGLGDTAMYLCATSNRQALGEQYFGAGTRLSVL.

DNA of the CDR3: TGCAGCGGCTTGACTAGCGGAGCTAGCACAGATACGCAGTATTTT. This sequence encodes CSGLTSGASTDTQYF. V is TRBV29-1 and J is TRBJ2-3, with 9 bases lining up with TRBD2. The germline gives CDR1 SQVTM, CDR2 ANQGSEA. The V and J ends lost 7 bases and 0 bases, in that order; junction bases with no gene match: 8. CDR3 length: 15 amino acids.

Points on this clonotype: This could be a read error, since a much larger clone is one nucleotide away. The chain combines TRBV10-3 with TRBJ2-1; no reliable D call. Germline CDR1 reads ENHRY; CDR2 reads SYGVKD. The CDR3 has 13 residues. In DNA form, the CDR3 reads TGTGTCATCACCAAGGCCGGCGGCAATGAGCAGTTCTTC. Its protein product is CVITKAGGNEQFF.

The sample holds many counts of this clonotype. The chain recombines TRBV20-1 with TRBJ2-5; TRBD2 aligns across 15 bases. The CDR3 is 15 residues long. Germline assignment: CDR1 DFQATT and CDR2 SNEGSKA (reference sequence). The chain's CDR3 is CRPGLAGGIGETQYF. CDR3 DNA sequence: TGCAGACCCGGACTAGCGGGGGGGATTGGGGAGACCCAGTACTTC.

This clonotype was picked up many times. The chain recombines TRBV28 with TRBJ2-1; 14 nucleotides match TRBD2. The CDR3 runs 18 residues. J lost 8 bases, V lost 2 bases, and 11 bases had no gene match. Germline V gives CDR1 MDHEN, CDR2 SYDVKM. For the CDR3, the DNA is TGTGCCAGCAGTTTAGGGACTAGCGGGAGTGGGTCTAGGGATGAGCAGTTCTTC. This sequence encodes CASSLGTSGSGSRDEQFF.

This clonotype was counted at least ten times. This chain joins TRBV4-1 and TRBJ2-1; 8 positions match TRBD2. Germline V CDR1 and CDR2: MGHRA, YSYEKL. V dropped 1 base and J dropped 5; count of bases not matched to a gene: 7. This CDR3 is built from 16 residues. CDR3 in amino acids: CASSQGGLAANNEQFF. The CDR3 DNA reads as TGCGCCAGCAGCCAAGGAGGACTAGCAGCTAACAATGAGCAGTTCTTC.

With regard to this clonotype: A read error is possible here, since a much larger clone lies one base away. The chain has TRBV25-1 and TRBJ2-1, with 12 nucleotides matching TRBD1. Losses at the gene ends were 4 bases for V and 15 bases for J; bases not matched to a gene: 7. The CDR3 is 13 amino acids. Germline V gene lookup returns CDR1 MGHDK and CDR2 SYGVNS. CDR3 bases: TGTGCCAGCAGTGCCCGGGACAGGGGGCCTCTGTTCTTC. This translates into CASSARDRGPLFF.

The chain links TRBV3-1 to TRBJ2-7; 14 nucleotides agree with TRBD2. In germline, CDR1 is LGHDT, CDR2 YNNKEL (reference sequence). CDR3 length equals 16 residues. V dropped 5 bases and J dropped 4; count of bases not matched to a gene: 7. This chain's CDR3 is CASSLGTSGSRYEQYF. In nucleotides, the CDR3 is TGTGCCAGCAGCTTGGGGACTAGCGGGAGTCGGTACGAGCAGTACTTC.

Comments on this clonotype: A much larger clone sits a single nucleotide away, making a read error possible. The J gene is TRBJ2-7, the V gene TRBV29-1; TRBD2 matches at 9 bases. J lost 5 bases, V lost 1 base, and 12 bases had no gene match. This CDR3 comprises 16 residues. The germline CDR1 and CDR2 sequences are SQVTM and ANQGSEA. This CDR3 is CSVEVVREGRSHEQYF. DNA for the CDR3: TGCAGCGTTGAAGTCGTGCGGGAGGGCCGGTCCCACGAGCAGTACTTC.

A note on this clonotype: Compared with germline, one end of the junction differs, possibly owing to a read error. The chain links TRBV7-2 to TRBJ1-6; D gene ambiguous. CDR3 length equals 12 residues. Per the germline V gene, CDR1 is SGHTA and CDR2 is FQGNSA. CDR3 loop: CANSAIPAPLHF. In DNA form, the CDR3 reads TGTGCCAACAGCGCCATCCCAGCACCCCTCCACTTT.

This clonotype appeared a few times. The chain employs TRBV12-3 or TRBV12-4 and TRBJ1-2; D not resolved. With 2 bases removed from V and 1 base from J, the gap between germline ends came to 5 bases. The CDR3 contains 13 residues. The CDR3 DNA is TGTGCCAGCAGTTTATATGATAACTATGGCTACACCTTC. Translation: CASSLYDNYGYTF.

This clonotype appeared a few times. The chain recombines TRBV20-1 with TRBJ1-2; D remains ambiguous. Germline V lookup: CDR1 DFQATT, CDR2 SNEGSKA (reference sequence). The V and J ends lost 4 bases and 3 bases respectively, with 3 bases between them. The CDR3 sequence is 10 residues long. CDR3 protein: CSATDYGYTF. CDR3 nucleotides: TGCAGTGCTACCGACTATGGCTACACCTTC.

Only a few counts were recorded for this clonotype. The genes are TRBV28 and TRBJ2-7; the D gene could be TRBD1 or TRBD2 (6 bases each). Germline CDR1 MDHEN, CDR2 SYDVKM. There are 15 residues in the CDR3. V was shortened by 1 base and J by 4 bases, with 14 bases between the two germline ends. DNA for the CDR3: TGTGCCAGCAGTTTATTTACCAGGGGAGGTTACGAGCAGTACTTC. It codes for CASSLFTRGGYEQYF.

For this clonotype: The junction differs from germline at one of its ends, possibly a read error. The chain carries TRBV7-9 and TRBJ1-1; D uncertain. The CDR3 contains 12 residues. Germline V lookup: CDR1 SEHNR, CDR2 FQNEAQ (reference sequence). DNA of the CDR3: TGTGCCAACAGCCCGTCGGGGACTGAAGCTTTCTTT. Translated, it gives CANSPSGTEAFF.

The table lists this clonotype with a few counts. V usage is TRBV7-6 and J usage is TRBJ2-2; weak D call: TRBD2 (7 bases). The CDR3 spans 17 residues. Germline V gene sequence: CDR1 SGHVS, CDR2 FNYEAQ. Trimming removed 2 bases from V and 4 bases from J, with 17 bases in between. For the CDR3, the DNA is TGTGCCAGCAGCTTATTGGGGGGGGCTGGAAGCACCGGGGAGCTGTTTTTT. Residues: CASSLLGGAGSTGELFF.

The chain joins TRBV6-6 to TRBJ2-7, with D possibly matching TRBD1 (6 bases). The germline V and J ends were trimmed by 4 bases and 6 bases, with 13 bases remaining between them. Per germline, CDR1 MNHNY and CDR2 SVGAGI (reference sequence). CDR3 length: 13 amino acids. Here the CDR3 reads CASSFPGVSEQYF. CDR3 nucleotide sequence: TGTGCCAGCAGTTTCCCAGGGGTAAGCGAGCAGTACTTC.

This chain links TRBV5-1 with TRBJ2-5; D gene uncertain. The V gene's germline CDR1 is SGHRS and CDR2 YFSETQ. Trimming left V 2 bases short and J 2 bases short, with 10 bases between. The CDR3 runs to 14 residues. The CDR3: CASSFGYRQETQYF. CDR3 nucleotide sequence: TGCGCCAGCAGCTTTGGCTACAGACAAGAGACCCAGTACTTC.

The chain has TRBV7-9 and TRBJ2-7, with no clear D. Trimming cost V 4 bases and J 2 bases, with 12 bases left between them. Germline CDR1 is SEHNR and CDR2 is FQNEAQ (reference sequence). The CDR3 length is 14 residues. CDR3 sequence reads: CASSSGDAPYEQYF. The CDR3 DNA follows: TGTGCCAGCAGCTCCGGTGACGCCCCCTACGAGCAGTACTTC.

The table lists this clonotype with a few counts. The gene calls are TRBV20-1 and TRBJ2-1; D not resolved. V was trimmed by 5 bases and J by 0 bases, leaving 11 bases between them. This CDR3 spans 14 amino acids. Germline CDR1 and CDR2: DFQATT and SNEGSKA (reference sequence). The CDR3 DNA reads TGCAGTGCTCGCAGGCGCGGCTCCTACAATGAGCAGTTCTTC. Amino acids: CSARRRGSYNEQFF.

The sample holds many counts of this clonotype. CDR3 bases: TGCGCCAGCAGCCCGTTAGGAAAAGGGCCATACAATGAGCAGTTCTTC. Translated, it gives CASSPLGKGPYNEQFF. The gene calls are TRBV4-1 and TRBJ2-1; D unclear. The germline gives CDR1 MGHRA, CDR2 YSYEKL. This CDR3 region has 16 residues. The ends were cut back, 4 bases at V and 4 bases at J, with 17 bases in the middle.

This clonotype is a singleton in its sample. A read error may produce the germline difference seen at one junction end. This chain joins TRBV9 and TRBJ2-5; possibly TRBD2 for D (7 bases). The DNA end is more similar to TRBJ2-7, so the J call may be wrong. Germline V gene data show CDR1 as SGDLS and CDR2 as YYNGEE. CDR3 length: 14 amino acids. The CDR3 coding sequence is TGTGCCAGCAACGTAGGGGGGGGAGGGAGCGAGCAGTACTTC. Amino acid sequence: CASNVGGGGSEQYF.

This clonotype was counted between two and nine times. The chain combines TRBV7-8 with TRBJ2-2; 11 bases are a match to TRBD1. After removal of 5 bases from V and 0 bases from J, the junction contained 5 bases not matched to a gene. The CDR3 has 17 residues. Germline values: CDR1 SGHVS, CDR2 FQNEAQ. The CDR3 DNA follows: TGTGCCAGCAGCGCCCCGGGACAGGGGGCGAACACCGGGGAGCTGTTTTTT. It codes for CASSAPGQGANTGELFF.

This clonotype was observed a handful of times. The chain has TRBV4-2 and TRBJ2-5; D may be TRBD2 (5 bases). The CDR3 spans 16 residues. CDR1 is LGHNA and CDR2 is YNFKEQ in the germline V gene. Trimming cost V 0 bases and J 5 bases, with 16 bases left between them. CDR3 sequence: CASSQDSGVEGETQYF. The CDR3 bases are TGTGCCAGCAGCCAAGATTCCGGGGTAGAAGGGGAGACCCAGTACTTC.

For this clonotype: This may be a read error, as it is one base from a much larger clone. This chain joins TRBV4-1 and TRBJ2-7; 10 bases match TRBD1. V was pared by 0 bases and J by 4 bases, with 0 bases of the junction left unmatched. The length of the CDR3 is 14 residues. Germline CDR1 is MGHRA and CDR2 is YSYEKL. The CDR3 loop reads CASSQEDRGYEQYF. In DNA, the CDR3 is TGCGCCAGCAGCCAAGAGGACAGGGGGTACGAGCAGTACTTC.

The chain carries TRBV29-1 and TRBJ1-2, with D possibly TRBD1 on 6 matching bases. CDR1 and CDR2 from the germline V gene are SQVTM and ANQGSEA. The length of the CDR3 is 13 residues. V was shortened by 4 bases and J by 2 bases, with 11 bases between the two germline ends. The CDR3 sequence is CSVAWDTNYGYTF. The DNA for the CDR3 is TGCAGCGTTGCTTGGGACACCAACTATGGCTACACCTTC.

V and J are TRBV5-1 and TRBJ2-3; 7 bases align to TRBD1. The V and J ends lost 3 bases and 0 bases, in that order; junction bases with no gene match: 7. Germline V gene lookup returns CDR1 SGHRS and CDR2 YFSETQ. This CDR3 contains 16 residues. The CDR3 DNA reads as TGCGCCAGCAGCTCCGGACAGGCGGCTAGCACAGATACGCAGTATTTT. This encodes CASSSGQAASTDTQYF.

In its sample, this clonotype was seen a few times. This sequence joins TRBV5-1 and TRBJ1-2; 10 bases map to TRBD1. The germline V gene has CDR1 SGHRS and CDR2 YFSETQ. The ends lost 0 bases at V and 4 bases at J; junction bases unmatched: 6. The CDR3 has 16 residues. The chain's CDR3 is CASSLDGTGVTYGYTF. In DNA, the CDR3 is TGCGCCAGCAGCTTGGACGGGACAGGGGTAACCTATGGCTACACCTTC.

Only one count was recorded for this clonotype. V is TRBV5-1 and J is TRBJ2-2; D call uncertain. The CDR3 runs 15 residues. Germline V gene sequence: CDR1 SGHRS, CDR2 YFSETQ. V was shortened by 0 bases and J by 3 bases, with 9 bases between the two germline ends. The CDR3 region is CASSLDSMDTGELFF. The CDR3 nucleotides are TGCGCCAGCAGCTTGGACAGCATGGACACCGGGGAGCTGTTTTTT.

The chain uses TRBV6-1 and TRBJ2-5; TRBD1 might be the D (6 bases). This CDR3 contains 16 residues. Trimming left V 2 bases short and J 11 bases short, with 24 bases between. The germline V gene encodes CDR1 MNHNS and CDR2 SASEGT. The CDR3 here is CASSEIVGHPWNEQYF. CDR3 nucleotides: TGTGCCAGCAGTGAAATAGTGGGACACCCCTGGAATGAGCAGTACTTC.

V and J are TRBV27 and TRBJ1-6; possible D gene TRBD1, 5 bases. The germline V gene encodes CDR1 MNHEY and CDR2 SMNVEV (reference sequence). Between the trimmed V and J ends, which lost 5 bases and 7 bases, there was a span of 24 bases. This CDR3 is 18 amino acids long. The CDR3: CASSGELVGLGLNSPLHF. The CDR3 nucleotides read TGTGCCAGCAGTGGCGAATTGGTGGGACTTGGGCTAAATTCACCCCTCCACTTT.